These 15 T cell receptor beta chains share one sample of origin, sequenced in a study of cytomegalovirus exposure and HLA in healthy donors. 60 Vbeta and 13 Jbeta primers were used in PCR. Assay: immunoSEQ multiplex PCR; the TCRdb copy retains only in-frame clones and omits some. The sample records some 150,000 clones, roughly four fifths being singletons. Sequences were obtained from PBMCs. The receptors stem from a man aged 35-49 years in good health and CMV-seropositive.

The chain employs TRBV27 and TRBJ2-7; the match to TRBD1 covers 8 bases. Germline V gene data show CDR1 as MNHEY and CDR2 as SMNVEV (reference sequence). Unmatched junction bases numbered 12, after V lost 6 bases and J lost 5 bases. This CDR3 has 15 residues. This chain's CDR3 is CASRTPGQGNHEQYF. The CDR3 coding sequence is TGTGCCAGCAGAACACCAGGACAGGGCAATCACGAGCAGTACTTC.

V is TRBV7-9 and J is TRBJ2-7, with 11 bases that match TRBD1. The CDR3 consists of 15 residues. V was clipped by 3 bases and J by 0 bases; unmatched bases: 1. Germline V gene data show CDR1 as SEHNR and CDR2 as FQNEAQ (reference sequence). CDR3 sequence (DNA): TGTGCCAGCAGCTTGGGGACAGGGGGCTCCTACGAGCAGTACTTC. Encoded protein: CASSLGTGGSYEQYF.

The chain couples TRBV4-3 to TRBJ1-1; D might be TRBD1 (6 bases). The germline CDR1 and CDR2 sequences are LGHNA and YSLEER. The CDR3 extends over 13 amino acids. Trimming shortened V by 3 bases and J by 12 bases, and 17 bases separated the two germline ends. The CDR3 here is CASSQLDRLSPFF. CDR3 bases: TGCGCCAGCAGCCAGCTGGACAGACTTTCTCCTTTCTTT.

The chain carries TRBV10-3 and TRBJ1-5, with a possible D match to TRBD1 (6 bases). The length of the CDR3 is 18 residues. CDR1 ENHRY and CDR2 SYGVKD come from the germline V gene. The V and J ends lost 0 bases and 0 bases respectively, with 15 bases between them. The CDR3 DNA reads as TGTGCCATCAGTGAGTCAGGGGCAGGGACATATAGCAATCAGCCCCAGCATTTT. It translates to CAISESGAGTYSNQPQHF.

The chain uses TRBV19 and TRBJ1-5; unclear D gene. The CDR3 is 11 residues long. Germline loops: CDR1 LNHDA, CDR2 SQIVND (reference sequence). V was cut by 5 bases and J by 10 bases, with 9 bases left in between. Written as DNA, the CDR3 is TGTGCCAGTAGTCGAGGAACTCCCCAGCATTTT. Translating gives CASSRGTPQHF.

This clone was observed a few times. The V call is TRBV29-1, the J call TRBJ2-1; 10 bases are shared with TRBD1. Trimming took 6 bases from V and 3 from J; bases not matched to a gene: 5. Looked up from germline, CDR1 is SQVTM and CDR2 is ANQGSEA. The CDR3 consists of 14 residues. The DNA for the CDR3 is TGCAGCGTAGGCCGGGACAGGGGCTACAATGAGCAGTTCTTC. It encodes CSVGRDRGYNEQFF.

This clone has just a few counts. J is TRBJ2-5 and V is TRBV7-9, with TRBD2 as a possible D gene (6 bases). CDR3 length equals 14 residues. In germline, CDR1 is SEHNR, CDR2 FQNEAQ (reference sequence). V lost 5 bases, J lost 2 bases, and 12 bases lay in between. CDR3 loop: CASSREWGQETQYF. As DNA, the CDR3 is TGTGCCAGCAGCCGGGAGTGGGGGCAAGAGACCCAGTACTTC.

The V and J genes are TRBV7-2 and TRBJ2-7; 9 bases line up with TRBD1. Trimming at V came to 4 bases and at J to 6 bases, leaving 7 bases not matched to a gene. The CDR3 covers 14 residues. The germline V gene encodes CDR1 SGHTA and CDR2 FQGNSA. The CDR3 DNA sequence: TGTGCCAGCAGCTCAGGACAGGGGTATTCCGAGCAGTACTTC. It encodes CASSSGQGYSEQYF. Filled out from reference TRBV7-2 and TRBJ2-7, the complete variable domain reads GAGVSQSPSNKVTEKGKDVELRCDPISGHTALYWYRQSLGQGLEFLIYFQGNSAPDKSGLPSDRFSAERTGGSVSTLTIQRTQQEDSAVYLCASSSGQGYSEQYFGPGTRLTVT.

The gene calls are TRBV2 and TRBJ2-1; 12 bases match TRBD2. CDR3 length: 16 amino acids. The V gene's germline CDR1 is SNHLY and CDR2 FYNNEI. V was clipped by 4 bases and J by 4 bases; unmatched bases: 5. CDR3: CASSALAGGRYNEQFF. The CDR3 DNA reads TGTGCCAGCAGTGCCCTAGCGGGGGGGCGTTACAATGAGCAGTTCTTC.

Concerning this clone itself: Distinct nucleotide sequences in the sample also encode this CDR3. The chain combines TRBV5-1 with TRBJ2-7, with TRBD1 as a possible D gene (5 bases). Germline CDR1 SGHRS, CDR2 YFSETQ. The CDR3 length is 13 residues. Trimming left V 0 bases short and J 4 bases short, with 8 bases between. The CDR3: CASSLAQGYEQYF. The CDR3 DNA reads as TGCGCCAGCAGCTTGGCTCAGGGATACGAGCAGTACTTC.

This chain links TRBV27 with TRBJ2-3; D unclear. Trimming removed 2 bases from V and 1 base from J, with 4 bases in between. CDR1 MNHEY and CDR2 SMNVEV come from the germline V gene (reference sequence). This CDR3 has 13 amino acids. The CDR3 here is CASSLAGTDTQYF. Here the CDR3 DNA reads TGTGCCAGCAGTTTAGCGGGCACAGATACGCAGTATTTT.

This sequence joins TRBV10-2 and TRBJ2-7; tentatively, D is TRBD2 (6 bases). This CDR3 spans 13 amino acids. Per germline, CDR1 WSHSY and CDR2 SAAADI. V was trimmed by 8 bases and J by 5 bases, leaving 16 bases between them. CDR3 DNA sequence: TGCGCCAGCGGTCCTACGGGGGTTCACGAGCAGTACTTC. The encoded protein is CASGPTGVHEQYF.

For the CDR3, the DNA is TGTGCCAGCAGGGGTAACCAAGCCTACGAGCAGTACTTC. Amino acids: CASRGNQAYEQYF. The chain uses TRBV19 and TRBJ2-7, with D possibly TRBD1 on 6 matching bases. V was cut by 9 bases and J by 2 bases, with 14 bases left in between. This CDR3 contains 13 residues. Germline CDR1 and CDR2: LNHDA and SQIVND (reference sequence).

This chain links TRBV18 with TRBJ1-5, with D perhaps matching TRBD1 (6 bases). The CDR3 consists of 14 residues. Germline loops: CDR1 KGHSH, CDR2 LQKENI. V gave up 2 bases and J gave up 7 bases, with 12 bases separating them. CDR3 nucleotide sequence: TGTGCCAGCTCACCAATCCAGGGGACCCAGCCCCAGCATTTT. Protein sequence: CASSPIQGTQPQHF.

The sample holds one count of this clone. V usage is TRBV29-1 and J usage is TRBJ2-1; D may be TRBD1 (6 bases). Deletions cut 3 bases from V and 4 bases from J, with 19 bases between. This CDR3 spans 16 amino acids. Germline V gene data show CDR1 as SQVTM and CDR2 as ANQGSEA. The CDR3 protein is CSVETGRDIGYNEQFF. The DNA for the CDR3 is TGCAGCGTTGAGACCGGTCGGGACATCGGATACAATGAGCAGTTCTTC.